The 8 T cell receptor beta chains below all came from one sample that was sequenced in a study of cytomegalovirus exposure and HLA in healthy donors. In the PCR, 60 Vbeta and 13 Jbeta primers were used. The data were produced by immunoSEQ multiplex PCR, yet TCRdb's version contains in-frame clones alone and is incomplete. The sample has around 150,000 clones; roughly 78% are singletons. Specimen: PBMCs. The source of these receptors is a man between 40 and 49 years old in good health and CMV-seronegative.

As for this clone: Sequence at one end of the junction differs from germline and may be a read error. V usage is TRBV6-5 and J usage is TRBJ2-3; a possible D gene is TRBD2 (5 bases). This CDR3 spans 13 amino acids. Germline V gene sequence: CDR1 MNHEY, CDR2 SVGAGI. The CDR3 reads CTSSIGRGDTQYF. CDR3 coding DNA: TGTACCAGCAGTATAGGACGGGGAGATACGCAGTATTTT.

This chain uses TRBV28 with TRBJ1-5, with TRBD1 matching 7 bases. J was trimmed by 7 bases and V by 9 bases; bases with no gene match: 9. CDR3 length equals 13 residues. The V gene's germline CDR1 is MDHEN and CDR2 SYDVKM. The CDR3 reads CASNQGELQPQHF. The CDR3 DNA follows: TGTGCCAGTAACCAGGGGGAGTTGCAGCCCCAGCATTTT.

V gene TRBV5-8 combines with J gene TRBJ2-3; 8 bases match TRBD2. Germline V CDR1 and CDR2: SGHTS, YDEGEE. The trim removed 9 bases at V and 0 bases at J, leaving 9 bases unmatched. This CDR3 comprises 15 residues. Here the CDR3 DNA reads TGTGCCAAATCTCGTAGCGGGGCTAGCACAGATACGCAGTATTTT. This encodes CAKSRSGASTDTQYF.

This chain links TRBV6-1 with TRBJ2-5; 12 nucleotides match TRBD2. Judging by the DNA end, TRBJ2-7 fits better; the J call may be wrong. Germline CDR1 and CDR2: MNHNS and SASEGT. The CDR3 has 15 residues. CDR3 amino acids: CASSGLAGASYEQYF. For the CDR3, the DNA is TGTGCCAGCAGTGGACTAGCGGGAGCCTCCTACGAGCAGTACTTC.

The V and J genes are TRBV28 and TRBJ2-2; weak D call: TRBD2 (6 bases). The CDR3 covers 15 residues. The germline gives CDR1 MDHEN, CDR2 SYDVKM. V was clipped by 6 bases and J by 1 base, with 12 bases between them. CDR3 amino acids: CASSTGTVNTGELFF. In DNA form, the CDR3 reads TGTGCCAGCAGCACTGGGACTGTGAACACCGGGGAGCTGTTTTTT. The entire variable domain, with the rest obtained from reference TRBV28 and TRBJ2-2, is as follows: DVKVTQSSRYLVKRTGEKVFLECVQDMDHENMFWYRQDPGLGLRLIYFSYDVKMKEKGDIPEGYSVSREKKERFSLILESASTNQTSMYLCASSTGTVNTGELFFGEGSRLTVL.

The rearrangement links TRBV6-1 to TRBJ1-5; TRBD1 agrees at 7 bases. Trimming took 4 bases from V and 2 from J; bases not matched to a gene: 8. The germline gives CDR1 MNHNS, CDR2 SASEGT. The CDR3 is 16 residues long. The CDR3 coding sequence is TGTGCCAGCAGTGGAGCAGGGGGTAGGGGCAATCAGCCCCAGCATTTT. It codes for CASSGAGGRGNQPQHF.

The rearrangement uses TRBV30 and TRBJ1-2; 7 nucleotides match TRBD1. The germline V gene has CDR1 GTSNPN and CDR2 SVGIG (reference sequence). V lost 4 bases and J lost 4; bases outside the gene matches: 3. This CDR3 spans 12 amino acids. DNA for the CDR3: TGTGCCTGGACACAGGGGTCCTATGGCTACACCTTC. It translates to CAWTQGSYGYTF.

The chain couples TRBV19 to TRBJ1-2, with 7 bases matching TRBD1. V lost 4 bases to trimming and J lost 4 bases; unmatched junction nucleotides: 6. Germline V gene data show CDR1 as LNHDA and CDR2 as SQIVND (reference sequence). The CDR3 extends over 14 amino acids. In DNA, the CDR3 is TGTGCCAGTAGTAATCGACAGGGTAGCTATGGCTACACCTTC. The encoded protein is CASSNRQGSYGYTF. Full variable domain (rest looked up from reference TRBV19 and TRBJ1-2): DGGITQSPKYLFRKEGQNVTLSCEQNLNHDAMYWYRQDPGQGLRLIYYSQIVNDFQKGDIAEGYSVSREKKESFPLTVTSAQKNPTAFYLCASSNRQGSYGYTFGSGTRLTVV.